Shown below are 5 T cell receptor beta chains from a single sample sequenced in a study of control samples from healthy donors and cancer patients. Some clones are missing from TCRdb's copy, which holds only in-frame ones; the method was immunoSEQ multiplex PCR. The sample lists approximately 120,000 clones; 80% to 90% were seen once. The sequenced material came from blood. Receptors were obtained from a man aged 35-49 years in good health.

The rearrangement joins TRBV19 to TRBJ2-2, with D unresolved. Germline lookup yields CDR1 LNHDA and CDR2 SQIVND (reference sequence). The V gene lost 5 bases and the J gene lost 6 bases, with 16 bases spanning the gap. This CDR3 is built from 15 residues. CDR3 DNA: TGTGCCAGTAGTTTGATGGTAGCTAGGTCCGGGGAGCTGTTTTTT. It encodes CASSLMVARSGELFF.

The chain joins TRBV6-5 to TRBJ2-7, with D maybe TRBD2 (5 bases). Germline CDR1 MNHEY, CDR2 SVGAGI. V was pared by 6 bases and J by 3 bases, with 12 bases between. This CDR3 is 13 amino acids long. This CDR3 reads CASRRGNHYEQYF. Here the CDR3 DNA reads TGTGCCAGCAGACGGGGAAATCACTACGAGCAGTACTTC.

The CDR3 spells CASRLGGAGSQETQYF. DNA of the CDR3: TGTGCCAGCAGATTAGGGGGCGCCGGTAGCCAAGAGACCCAGTACTTC. The chain uses TRBV2 and TRBJ2-5, with 7 bases lining up with TRBD1. Per the germline V gene, CDR1 is SNHLY and CDR2 is FYNNEI. Trimming cost V 6 bases and J 1 base; bases outside gene matches: 11. This CDR3 comprises 16 residues.

This chain joins TRBV12-3 or TRBV12-4 and TRBJ1-3; 7 bases match TRBD1. There are 13 residues in the CDR3. Trimming removed 3 bases from V and 7 bases from J; junction bases left unmatched: 3. The DNA for the CDR3 is TGTGCCAGCAGTTTTGCACAGGGGAACACCATATATTTT. It is translated as CASSFAQGNTIYF.

This chain uses TRBV15 with TRBJ1-5, with D perhaps matching TRBD1 (5 bases). The CDR3 length is 18 residues. V was cut by 4 bases and J by 4 bases, with 23 bases left in between. Germline CDR1 and CDR2: LNHNV and YYDKDF (reference sequence). The CDR3 spells CATSITRSTGPPNQPQHF. CDR3 nucleotide sequence: TGTGCCACCAGCATCACACGGAGTACAGGCCCCCCAAATCAGCCCCAGCATTTT.